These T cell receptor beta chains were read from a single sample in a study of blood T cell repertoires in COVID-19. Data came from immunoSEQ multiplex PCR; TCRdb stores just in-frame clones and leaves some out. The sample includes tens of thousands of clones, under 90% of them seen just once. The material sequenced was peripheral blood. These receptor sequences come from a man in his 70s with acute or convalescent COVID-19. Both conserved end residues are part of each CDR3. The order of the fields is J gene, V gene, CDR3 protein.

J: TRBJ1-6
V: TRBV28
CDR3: CASRNRGVDSPLHF

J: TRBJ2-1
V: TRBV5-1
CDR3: CASATSGDSYNEQFF

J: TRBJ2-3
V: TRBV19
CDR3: CASSGGATDTQYF

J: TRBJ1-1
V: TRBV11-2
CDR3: CASSLGQGRTEAFF

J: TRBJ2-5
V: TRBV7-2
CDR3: CASSSSGTQETQYF

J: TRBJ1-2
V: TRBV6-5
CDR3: CASSYDRNYGYTF

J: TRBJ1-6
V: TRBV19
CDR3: CASSSDISGSPLHF

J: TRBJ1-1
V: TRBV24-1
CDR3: CATSDHRNTEAFF

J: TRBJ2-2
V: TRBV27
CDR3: CASSWGQRGVGELFF

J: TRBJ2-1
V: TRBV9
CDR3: CASSVEPSGTSEQFF

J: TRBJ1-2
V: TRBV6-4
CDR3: CASSDSRHLNNYGYTF

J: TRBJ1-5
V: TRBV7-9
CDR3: CASSLSPEGPQHF

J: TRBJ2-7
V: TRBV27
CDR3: CASRGTGNSYEQYF

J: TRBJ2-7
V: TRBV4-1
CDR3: CASSQDGRAGYEQYF

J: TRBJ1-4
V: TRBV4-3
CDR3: CASSPNREKLFF

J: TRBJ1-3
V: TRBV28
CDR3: CASLTGEKRNTIYF

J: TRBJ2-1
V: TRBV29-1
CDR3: CSVEATGSSYNEQFF

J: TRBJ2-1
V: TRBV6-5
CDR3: CASRKRDNEQFF